These 23 T cell receptor beta chains were sequenced from one sample in a study of OX40 agonist ivuxolimab in advanced cancers. Preparation of the library involved the immunoSEQ multiplex PCR assay. TCRdb's version of the immuneACCESS table is confined to in-frame rearrangements and falls short of the full clone set. An unresolved V gene accounts for under half of the shortfall where checked; the remainder is of unknown origin. The sample includes 65,000 to 100,000 clones, with about 92% observed a single time. Clones ranked in the top ten supply 0.33% of the sample. This material consisted of CD4+ or CD8+ T cells sorted from blood, taken in a trial of the OX40 agonist ivuxolimab. The receptors come from an adult with an advanced solid tumor such as melanoma, head and neck, liver or kidney cancer.

The chain has TRBV6-1 and TRBJ1-2; a possible D gene is TRBD1 (5 bases). The CDR3 is 13 residues long. Germline-derived CDR1 and CDR2 are MNHNS and SASEGT. Trimming cost V 5 bases and J 7 bases, with 14 bases left between them. The CDR3 DNA sequence: TGTGCCAGCAGTTCCGACGGGGCGGGTGGCTACACCTTC. Translated: CASSSDGAGGYTF.

This chain links TRBV30 with TRBJ1-3; D gene uncertain. The V gene's germline CDR1 is GTSNPN and CDR2 SVGIG (reference sequence). The CDR3 has 17 amino acids. The V end lost 1 base, the J end lost 0 bases, and 16 bases lay between the germline ends. CDR3 residues: CAWSEDVGTDSGNTIYF. The CDR3, as DNA: TGTGCCTGGAGTGAGGATGTGGGTACAGACTCTGGAAACACCATATATTTT.

V is TRBV19 and J is TRBJ2-4; D gene unclear. Trimming left V 4 bases short and J 6 bases short, with 13 bases between. The CDR3 runs 14 residues. Germline V CDR1 and CDR2: LNHDA, SQIVND (reference sequence). The CDR3 sequence is CASSTVPLRNIQYF. The DNA for the CDR3 is TGTGCCAGTAGTACGGTCCCGCTGCGAAACATTCAGTACTTC.

A word on this clone: At the DNA level, this CDR3 is encoded by other sequences in the same sample as well. This chain links TRBV7-2 with TRBJ1-3; perhaps TRBD1 as D (5 bases). The germline V gene has CDR1 SGHTA and CDR2 FQGNSA. The CDR3 runs to 14 residues. V gave up 5 bases and J gave up 4 bases, with 12 bases separating them. The CDR3 region is CASSRRGSGNTIYF. The CDR3 bases are TGTGCCAGCAGCCGGAGGGGATCGGGAAACACCATATATTTT.

By sample share, this clone is medium-sized. The chain employs TRBV27 and TRBJ2-2; D may be TRBD2 (5 bases). Germline V gene data show CDR1 as MNHEY and CDR2 as SMNVEV (reference sequence). The CDR3 is made up of 14 amino acids. Trimming shortened V by 5 bases and J by 3 bases, and 10 bases separated the two germline ends. This CDR3 reads CASSLLAHTGELFF. In nucleotides, the CDR3 is TGTGCCAGCAGTCTCCTAGCACACACCGGGGAGCTGTTTTTT.

This chain joins TRBV5-1 and TRBJ1-3, with a possible D match to TRBD1 (6 bases). Germline lookup yields CDR1 SGHRS and CDR2 YFSETQ. CDR3 length equals 18 residues. The V and J ends lost 0 bases and 1 base respectively, with 17 bases between them. Here the CDR3 reads CASSLVSTGERSGNTIYF. The CDR3 DNA is TGCGCCAGCAGCTTGGTTTCGACAGGCGAGCGGTCTGGAAACACCATATATTTT.

The V and J genes are TRBV27 and TRBJ1-5, with a weak D call TRBD1 (5 bases). Germline CDR1 and CDR2: MNHEY and SMNVEV (reference sequence). The CDR3 length is 15 residues. V shed 2 bases and J shed 2 bases, with 10 bases lying between them. The DNA for the CDR3 is TGTGCCAGCAGTTTACGCGCACAGGGCAATCAGCCCCAGCATTTT. Translation gives CASSLRAQGNQPQHF.

The chain links TRBV5-4 to TRBJ1-2, with 9 nucleotides matching TRBD1. This CDR3 contains 15 residues. Looked up from germline, CDR1 is SGHNT and CDR2 is YYREEE (reference sequence). J was trimmed by 3 bases and V by 4 bases; bases with no gene match: 7. The CDR3 DNA reads as TGTGCCAGCAGCCAGACCACAGGGGGCTACTATGGCTACACCTTC. Amino acid sequence: CASSQTTGGYYGYTF.

This clone appeared once. This chain connects TRBV7-9 to TRBJ1-2, with D uncertain. CDR3 length equals 13 residues. CDR1 and CDR2 from the germline V gene are SEHNR and FQNEAQ (reference sequence). Between the trimmed V and J ends, which lost 4 bases and 6 bases, there was a span of 12 bases. CDR3 DNA: TGTGCCAGCAGCTACCGTCCAACGGATGGCTACACCTTC. It yields the protein CASSYRPTDGYTF.

This rearrangement joins TRBV11-1 to TRBJ1-6, with D hard to call. Germline CDR1 SGHAT, CDR2 FQDESV (reference sequence). Trimming took off 3 bases at V and 7 bases at J, with 4 bases between the two ends. The CDR3 is made up of 12 amino acids. In nucleotides, the CDR3 is TGTGCCAGCAGCTTTGGGAATTCACCCCTCCACTTT. It codes for CASSFGNSPLHF.

The chain recombines TRBV18 with TRBJ2-1; 7 nucleotides match TRBD1. Germline V CDR1 and CDR2: KGHSH, LQKENI. This CDR3 has 16 residues. The V segment lost 3 bases and the J segment 8 bases; nucleotides outside the gene matches: 13. CDR3 DNA sequence: TGTGCCAGCTCACCCTTTCCGGGACAGAGAAACGATGAGCAGTTCTTC. Translated, it gives CASSPFPGQRNDEQFF.

The chain couples TRBV14 to TRBJ1-2; TRBD1 matches at 7 bases. Germline V gene lookup returns CDR1 SGHDN and CDR2 FVKESK. The CDR3 is 17 amino acids. The V gene end was trimmed by 4 bases and the J gene end by 6 bases; junction bases not matched to a gene: 17. In DNA, the CDR3 is TGTGCCAGCAGCCGCCGACAGGGCGAACGGCGAATGGATGGCTACACCTTC. Its translation is CASSRRQGERRMDGYTF.

This clone was detected once. The J gene is TRBJ1-6, the V gene TRBV5-8, with TRBD1 identical over 7 bases. The length of the CDR3 is 14 residues. Germline V CDR1 and CDR2: SGHTS, YDEGEE. Trimming at V came to 0 bases and at J to 6 bases, leaving 0 bases not matched to a gene. CDR3 protein: CASSLGQGNSPLHF. CDR3 sequence (DNA): TGTGCCAGCAGCTTGGGACAGGGTAATTCACCCCTCCACTTT.

Written as DNA, the CDR3 is TGTGCCAGCAGTTTTGGCATAAACTCCTACGAGCAGTACTTC. The encoded protein is CASSFGINSYEQYF. The chain employs TRBV27 and TRBJ2-7; D unresolved. This CDR3 comprises 14 residues. Trimming removed 3 bases at V and 0 bases at J, with 9 bases between. CDR1 is MNHEY, CDR2 SMNVEV, per germline (reference sequence).

The genes are TRBV28 and TRBJ1-3; D is undetermined. V gave up 8 bases and J gave up 0 bases, with 11 bases separating them. CDR1 and CDR2 from the germline V gene are MDHEN and SYDVKM. CDR3 size: 14 residues. Here the CDR3 DNA reads TGTGCCAGCGTAGAGGGTCTCTCTGGAAACACCATATATTTT. Translation: CASVEGLSGNTIYF.

This chain uses TRBV7-9 with TRBJ1-4; TRBD1 agrees at 10 bases. This CDR3 has 15 amino acids. V lost 3 bases to trimming and J lost 8 bases; unmatched junction nucleotides: 6. Germline V CDR1 and CDR2: SEHNR, FQNEAQ (reference sequence). CDR3 in DNA: TGTGCCAGCAGCTTCTACGGGACAGGGGACGAAAAACTGTTTTTT. Its translation: CASSFYGTGDEKLFF.

The V and J genes are TRBV7-8 and TRBJ1-5; D is possibly TRBD1 (5 bases). The CDR3 spans 16 residues. The germline V gene encodes CDR1 SGHVS and CDR2 FQNEAQ. The V end lost 2 bases, the J end lost 0 bases, and 11 bases lay between the germline ends. DNA for the CDR3: TGTGCCAGCAGCTTACAGGGTACGGTTAGCAATCAGCCCCAGCATTTT. Residues: CASSLQGTVSNQPQHF.

This clone was detected only once. The genes are TRBV30 and TRBJ2-2; TRBD2 matches 12 bases. V lost 1 base to trimming and J lost 3 bases; unmatched junction nucleotides: 3. The CDR3 is 16 amino acids. The germline CDR1 and CDR2 sequences are GTSNPN and SVGIG (reference sequence). CDR3 bases: TGTGCCTGGAGTGGAAGACTAGCGGGGGACACCGGGGAGCTGTTTTTT. Residues: CAWSGRLAGDTGELFF.

The chain couples TRBV15 to TRBJ2-7, with D tentatively TRBD1 (6 bases). The CDR3 runs to 13 residues. Trimming stripped 5 bases from V and 6 bases from J, with 14 bases between. Germline assignment: CDR1 LNHNV and CDR2 YYDKDF (reference sequence). CDR3 nucleotide sequence: TGTGCCACCAGCTCCCGGGACATCCCCGAGCAGTACGTC. Its translation: CATSSRDIPEQYV.

V is TRBV25-1 and J is TRBJ1-6; TRBD1 is a possible D gene (5 bases). V was shortened by 7 bases and J by 8 bases, with 9 bases between the two germline ends. Germline V gene sequence: CDR1 MGHDK, CDR2 SYGVNS. The CDR3 runs 12 residues. CDR3: CASTRGDSPLHF. In nucleotides, the CDR3 is TGTGCCAGCACCCGAGGGGATTCACCCCTCCACTTT. The full variable domain, with the rest looked up from reference TRBV25-1 and TRBJ1-6, is EADIYQTPRYLVIGTGKKITLECSQTMGHDKMYWYQQDPGMELHLIHYSYGVNSTEKGDLSSESTVSRIRTEHFPLTLESARPSHTSQYLCASTRGDSPLHFGNGTRLTVT.

This clone has only one observation. The rearrangement joins TRBV29-1 to TRBJ1-2, with D tentatively TRBD1 (5 bases). Germline V gene sequence: CDR1 SQVTM, CDR2 ANQGSEA. Trimming took 3 bases from V and 6 from J, leaving 17 bases between them. The CDR3 is made up of 14 amino acids. CDR3 coding DNA: TGCAGCGTTGATCAGGTGACCCCGGGGCATGGCTACACCTTC. This sequence encodes CSVDQVTPGHGYTF.

DNA for the CDR3: TGCGCCAGCAGCTTGGGGGATTTCCTAGACAGGGGAACTGAAGCTTTCTTT. This codes for CASSLGDFLDRGTEAFF. The chain couples TRBV5-1 to TRBJ1-1, with TRBD1 identical over 8 bases. Trimming cost V 0 bases and J 5 bases; bases outside gene matches: 12. This CDR3 has 17 residues. Germline CDR1 reads SGHRS; CDR2 reads YFSETQ.

This chain links TRBV5-1 with TRBJ1-4; 9 nucleotides agree with TRBD1. Germline CDR1 and CDR2: SGHRS and YFSETQ. The length of the CDR3 is 17 residues. V shed 3 bases, J shed 5 bases, and the junction held 11 bases outside the gene matches. The CDR3 region is CASSYSRDRVSNEKLFF. The CDR3 coding sequence is TGCGCCAGCAGCTACTCCCGGGACAGGGTTTCGAATGAAAAACTGTTTTTT.